These 8 T cell receptor beta chains originate from one sample sequenced in a study. TCRdb ran MiXCR on the RT-PCR reads and lists one entry per CDR3 protein. The sample lists approximately 720,000 distinct CDR3 sequences; 14% were seen once. The sample was memory CD4+ T cells from blood. Source of these receptors: a female donor in good health, serving as a healthy control.

Only a few counts were recorded for this clonotype. V is TRBV20-1 and J is TRBJ2-2; D may be TRBD1 (5 bases). V lost 0 bases and J lost 0, with 17 bases in between. The CDR3 consists of 18 residues. Germline V gene data show CDR1 as DFQATT and CDR2 as SNEGSKA (reference sequence). The CDR3 here is CSARDLGAQAANTGELFF. The DNA for the CDR3 is TGCAGTGCTAGAGATCTAGGGGCCCAGGCTGCGAACACCGGGGAGCTGTTTTTT.

This clonotype has at least ten counts. The chain carries TRBV4-3 and TRBJ1-6; no clear D gene. This CDR3 comprises 13 residues. Per germline, CDR1 LGHNA and CDR2 YSLEER. The V gene lost 4 bases and the J gene lost 9 bases, with 10 bases spanning the gap. Here the CDR3 DNA reads TGCGCCAGCAGCCCGACGAGCGGTTCACCCCTCCACTTT. It is translated as CASSPTSGSPLHF.

This clonotype showed up just a few times. This chain connects TRBV9 to TRBJ2-1; possibly TRBD2 for D (6 bases). Germline values: CDR1 SGDLS, CDR2 YYNGEE. The V and J ends lost 0 bases and 7 bases respectively, with 11 bases between them. The CDR3 runs 14 residues. The CDR3 here is CASSVDGRGNEQFF. DNA of the CDR3: TGTGCCAGCAGCGTAGACGGGAGAGGTAATGAGCAGTTCTTC.

This clonotype was detected ten times or more. The chain's CDR3 is CASSVLAEEQFF. The CDR3 DNA is TGCGCCAGCAGCGTACTAGCTGAGGAGCAGTTCTTC. The chain has TRBV5-1 and TRBJ2-1; D is possibly TRBD2 (6 bases). The V and J ends lost 4 bases and 10 bases respectively, with 12 bases between them. Per the germline V gene, CDR1 is SGHRS and CDR2 is YFSETQ. CDR3 length equals 12 residues.

The chain joins TRBV28 to TRBJ2-1, with TRBD2 matching over 10 bases. The CDR3 contains 15 residues. The V and J ends lost 8 bases and 5 bases, in that order; junction bases with no gene match: 9. The germline V gene encodes CDR1 MDHEN and CDR2 SYDVKM. The CDR3 DNA follows: TGTGCCAGCTTAGCGGGAGGCCGGGCGAACAATGAGCAGTTCTTC. The encoded protein is CASLAGGRANNEQFF.

The rearrangement uses TRBV7-2 and TRBJ2-1; D remains unclear. Trimming cost V 2 bases and J 9 bases, with 5 bases left between them. In germline, CDR1 is SGHTA, CDR2 FQGNSA. This CDR3 contains 11 residues. In nucleotides, the CDR3 is TGTGCCAGCAGCTTATTGGTTGAGCAGTTCTTC. It translates to CASSLLVEQFF.

The chain couples TRBV5-1 to TRBJ2-3, with 7 bases lining up with TRBD1. The J segment lost 6 bases and the V segment lost 4 bases, leaving 11 bases of the junction unmatched. The CDR3 is 15 residues long. Germline values: CDR1 SGHRS, CDR2 YFSETQ. The CDR3 DNA follows: TGCGCCAGCAGCAGGGGCCAGGGGGAAGGGGATACGCAGTATTTT. Protein: CASSRGQGEGDTQYF.

This clonotype was observed a handful of times. This chain links TRBV20-1 with TRBJ1-2; D not certain. CDR1 is DFQATT and CDR2 is SNEGSKA in the germline V gene (reference sequence). V lost 1 base and J lost 8, with 11 bases in between. CDR3 size: 12 residues. CDR3 amino acids: CSARGGNSGYTF. As DNA, the CDR3 is TGCAGTGCTAGAGGAGGGAATAGCGGCTACACCTTC.